The text below deals with one TCR beta chain. This clonotype appeared many times. This clone's antigen is unknown. Base qualities are not at hand, and no much larger clone is one base apart. Library prep was done by RT-PCR. Sequencing took place on an Illumina HiSeq 2500. TCRdb handled the public reads itself, with Q25 trimming in fastp and clone calling in MiXCR, and kept productive beta chains. Records with the same CDR3 protein are collapsed into one entry carrying the most frequent genes and DNA. A total of roughly 700,000 distinct CDR3 sequences appear in this sample, more than 15% of them only once. The ten most abundant clones make up around a tenth of the sample. The germline V gene provides CDR1 SGHTA and CDR2 FQGNSA. The junction carries 19 bases between V and J, which are trimmed by 1 base and 9 bases respectively. Taken from cysteine to phenylalanine, the CDR3 has 16 residues. Kept here is only the CDR3 DNA, which spans 48 bases and is read in frame from base 1.

The data belong to a study of response to subunit inactivated influenza vaccine (dated by TCRdb to 2017 to 2018). About the full investigation: Deep quantitative T cell receptor repertoire profiling was used in the study to track responses to a trivalent subunit inactivated influenza vaccine. What the authors observed across the whole study: It was suggested by the authors that each seasonal influenza vaccination may recruit only a limited number of new T cells.

This sequence originates from a man in his fifties who received an inactivated influenza vaccine. Donor details come from another sample of the same person, matched by shared clones. The chain joins TRBV7-2 to TRBJ2-1; no D gene can be assigned with confidence. Sequencing was performed on PBMCs from blood, taken 12 days after vaccination. The CDR3 in this case is CASSLVVSEKSIEQFF. The bases are TGTGCCAGCAGCTTAGTTGTCAGTGAAAAATCGATTGAGCAGTTCTTC.